Sequencing of this T cell receptor beta chain was carried out in a study of Graves' ophthalmopathy and Graves' hyperthyroidism. As the template, RNA transcripts were used to amplify TCR beta CDR3 regions. Second-round multiplex PCR came after a first-round RT-PCR that employed HTBI primers. TCRdb ran MiXCR on the multiplex PCR reads and lists one entry per CDR3 protein. The table has 350,000 to 400,000 distinct CDR3 sequences, 18% seen once; the top ten hold roughly 1.6%. The V gene lost 6 bases and the J gene lost 2 bases, with 20 bases spanning the gap. The length of the CDR3 is 16 residues. Germline values: CDR1 MNHNS, CDR2 SASEGT. Overall study results and limits: Separation of ophthalmopathy from stable hyperthyroidism was achieved by a 13-signature model, at around 89% sensitivity and approximately 84% specificity. Blood also held most thyroid clonotypes expanded above 0.001 frequency.

In its sample, this clonotype was seen many times. Its matching antigen is unknown. This clonotype was sampled from a woman aged 18-29 years with Graves' ophthalmopathy. The J gene is TRBJ2-7, the V gene TRBV6-1, with a weak D call TRBD1 (6 bases). Sequencing was done on a sample of peripheral blood. The CDR3 is CASSSPGTSMAYEQYF. The CDR3 DNA follows: TGTGCCAGCAGCTCTCCCGGGACATCAATGGCCTACGAGCAGTACTTC.